This is a list of T cell receptor beta chains from one sample in a study of shared clonotypes between healthy human individuals. Repertoires were generated with immunoSEQ multiplex PCR, while TCRdb's copy carries only in-frame clones and drops some. The sample contains 800,000 or so clones, 90% to 98% of which appear only once. Sequencing used naive CD8+ T cells sorted from blood. Receptors were obtained from a man between 25 and 39 years old in good health. The CDR3 runs from the conserved cysteine through the conserved F or W. A D gene is named only where the DNA matches it firmly. Clone sizes are given selectively: once, few, many, or a class where the clone is expanded.

clone size	V gene	D gene	CDR3 length	J gene	CDR3 protein	CDR3 DNA
-	TRBV21-1	-	17	TRBJ2-7	CASSIDRGLAESYEQYF	TGTGCCAGCAGCATCGATCGGGGACTAGCGGAATCCTACGAGCAGTACTTC
-	TRBV13	TRBD1	17	TRBJ2-7	CASSLGLGTDISYEQYF	TGTGCCAGCAGCTTAGGCCTTGGGACAGACATCTCCTACGAGCAGTACTTC
-	TRBV7-3	-	13	TRBJ2-1	CASSLGLFNEQFF	TGTGCCAGCAGCTTGGGACTTTTCAATGAGCAGTTCTTC
-	TRBV27	-	11	TRBJ2-7	CASSQGLEQYF	TGTGCCAGCAGCCAGGGTCTCGAGCAGTACTTC
-	TRBV13	-	14	TRBJ2-1	CASSLAPQLWEQFF	TGTGCCAGCAGCTTAGCCCCCCAGCTCTGGGAGCAGTTCTTC
-	TRBV28	-	15	TRBJ2-2	CASSFSVSGTGELFF	TGTGCCAGCAGTTTCTCGGTGTCTGGCACCGGGGAGCTGTTTTTT
-	TRBV5-1	-	15	TRBJ1-1	CASSLRVGLNTEAFF	TGCGCCAGCAGCCTGCGCGTCGGGTTGAACACTGAAGCTTTCTTT
-	TRBV4-2	TRBD1	13	TRBJ2-1	CASGGQANNEQFF	TGTGCCAGCGGAGGACAGGCCAACAATGAGCAGTTCTTC
-	TRBV5-6	TRBD1	15	TRBJ1-4	CASSLGDRASEKLFF	TGTGCCAGCAGCTTGGGGGACAGAGCGTCCGAAAAACTGTTTTTT
once	TRBV9	-	15	TRBJ2-1	CASSVGRDTYNEQFF	TGTGCCAGCAGCGTAGGCCGGGACACCTACAATGAGCAGTTCTTC
once	TRBV14	-	12	TRBJ2-7	CASSRLVYEQYF	TGTGCCAGCAGCCGGTTAGTATACGAGCAGTACTTC
-	TRBV4-3	TRBD2	17	TRBJ2-7	CASSQVTSGAGNYEQYF	TGCGCCAGCAGCCAAGTTACGTCCGGAGCGGGGAACTACGAGCAGTACTTC
once	TRBV7-9	-	12	TRBJ1-2	CASSLEGDGYTF	TGTGCCAGCAGCTTAGAGGGGGACGGCTACACCTTC
-	TRBV4-2	-	16	TRBJ2-7	CASSQEERALSYEQYF	TGTGCCAGCAGCCAAGAGGAACGGGCACTCTCCTACGAGCAGTACTTC
-	TRBV10-2	TRBD1	13	TRBJ2-7	CASSDRGSYEQYF	TGCGCCAGCAGCGACAGGGGATCCTACGAGCAGTACTTC
-	TRBV7-9	-	13	TRBJ2-3	CASSLGQGDTQYF	TGTGCCAGCAGCTTAGGGCAGGGGGATACGCAGTATTTT
-	TRBV18	-	14	TRBJ2-7	CASSLAQDPYEQYF	TGTGCCAGCTCACTGGCCCAGGACCCCTACGAGCAGTACTTC
-	TRBV7-9	-	14	TRBJ2-5	CASSLPPGRETQYF	TGTGCCAGCAGCTTACCTCCGGGCCGGGAGACCCAGTACTTC
-	TRBV7-6	TRBD2	19	TRBJ2-2	CASSPRLGLAGRETGELFF	TGTGCCAGCAGCCCGCGACTCGGTTTGGCTGGGAGGGAAACCGGGGAGCTGTTTTTT
-	TRBV5-4	TRBD1	16	TRBJ1-2	CASSDGPGQENYGYTF	TGTGCCAGCAGCGACGGACCGGGACAGGAGAACTATGGCTACACCTTC
-	TRBV2	-	16	TRBJ2-2	CASSEALTGGTGELFF	TGTGCCAGCAGTGAAGCTTTGACAGGTGGGACCGGGGAGCTGTTTTTT
-	TRBV6-6	-	12	TRBJ1-1	CASSYSSTEAFF	TGTGCCAGCAGTTATAGCAGTACTGAAGCTTTCTTT
-	TRBV27	-	13	TRBJ2-1	CASSLDEGIGQFF	TGTGCCAGCAGTTTGGACGAGGGGATCGGGCAGTTCTTC
-	TRBV7-9	-	14	TRBJ1-2	CASSLGGTQNGYTF	TGTGCCAGCAGCTTAGGCGGGACACAGAATGGCTACACCTTC
-	TRBV27	-	15	TRBJ1-1	CASSLNGRPNTEAFF	TGTGCCAGCAGTTTAAACGGACGGCCGAACACTGAAGCTTTCTTT
-	TRBV23-1	TRBD1	16	TRBJ1-5	CASSRLDRGEDQPQHF	TGCGCCAGCAGTCGGTTGGACAGGGGTGAGGATCAGCCCCAGCATTTT